The 15 T cell receptor beta chains below all came from one sample that was sequenced in a study of control samples from healthy donors and cancer patients. The protocol was immunoSEQ multiplex PCR, while the TCRdb copy is restricted to in-frame clones and leaves out a portion. The sample comprises a few hundred thousand clones, around 90% of which are singletons, and 5.5% to 8% rests with the top ten. Sequenced material: PBMCs. The origin of the receptors is a man between 35 and 55 years old with head and neck cancer.

This chain connects TRBV4-1 to TRBJ2-3; D is unclear. V was trimmed by 2 bases and J by 5 bases, leaving 14 bases between them. Germline CDR1 and CDR2: MGHRA and YSYEKL. The CDR3 loop spans 15 amino acids. CDR3: CASSQSWQDRDTQYF. DNA of the CDR3: TGCGCCAGCAGCCAATCCTGGCAGGACCGAGATACGCAGTATTTT.

This clone occurred once. V usage is TRBV7-9 and J usage is TRBJ1-1, with D maybe TRBD1 (5 bases). V was shortened by 4 bases and J by 3 bases, with 9 bases between the two germline ends. The CDR3 has 13 amino acids. Germline-derived CDR1 and CDR2 are SEHNR and FQNEAQ (reference sequence). The CDR3 DNA sequence: TGTGCCAGCAGCTCTGGGGCGGACACTGAAGCTTTCTTT. It translates to CASSSGADTEAFF.

The chain couples TRBV27 to TRBJ2-7, with D unclear. V shed 3 bases and J shed 3 bases, with 18 bases lying between them. This CDR3 comprises 16 residues. Germline V gives CDR1 MNHEY, CDR2 SMNVEV (reference sequence). Written as DNA, the CDR3 is TGTGCCAGCAGTTTCTCCCCTGGTGTTCGGCACTACGAGCAGTACTTC. As protein: CASSFSPGVRHYEQYF.

The chain has TRBV5-4 and TRBJ1-6; D is unresolved. This CDR3 region has 13 residues. Germline V lookup: CDR1 SGHNT, CDR2 YYREEE (reference sequence). V lost 4 bases and J 7 bases, leaving 9 bases between the germline ends. CDR3 nucleotide sequence: TGTGCCAGCAGCCTAGACGGGAATTCACCCCTCCACTTT. It encodes CASSLDGNSPLHF.

V is TRBV4-1 and J is TRBJ2-7, with no clear D. V dropped 1 base and J dropped 0 bases, with 10 bases sitting between them. The CDR3 loop spans 15 amino acids. In germline, CDR1 is MGHRA, CDR2 YSYEKL. The CDR3 nucleotides are TGCGCCAGCAGCCAAGTTGGCGCCAACTCCTACGAGCAGTACTTC. Translation gives CASSQVGANSYEQYF.

This clone was seen just once. Written as DNA, the CDR3 is TGTGCCAGCCGAACCCCTAACTATGGCTACACCTTC. Translating gives CASRTPNYGYTF. The chain uses TRBV27 and TRBJ1-2; D gene unclear. From germline, CDR1 is MNHEY and CDR2 SMNVEV (reference sequence). V gave up 8 bases and J gave up 0 bases, with 7 bases separating them. The CDR3 covers 12 residues.

This clone came up once. The gene calls are TRBV18 and TRBJ2-5, with 7 bases fitting TRBD2. Looked up from germline, CDR1 is KGHSH and CDR2 is LQKENI. The V and J ends lost 0 bases and 5 bases, in that order; junction bases with no gene match: 12. The CDR3 runs to 17 residues. The CDR3 loop reads CASSPPSQLAPAETQYF. In nucleotides, the CDR3 is TGTGCCAGCTCACCACCGTCCCAACTAGCGCCAGCCGAGACCCAGTACTTC.

The chain has TRBV30 and TRBJ2-7, with D perhaps matching TRBD1 (6 bases). V was shortened by 2 bases and J by 6 bases, with 20 bases between the two germline ends. Germline assignment: CDR1 GTSNPN and CDR2 SVGIG (reference sequence). The CDR3 extends over 15 amino acids. The CDR3 DNA sequence: TGTGCCTGGAGTCTAACTTCAGGGGTATTGATCGAGCAGTACTTC. This codes for CAWSLTSGVLIEQYF.

This chain links TRBV6-2 or TRBV6-3 with TRBJ2-1; 10 nucleotides agree with TRBD1. V was pared by 6 bases and J by 9 bases, with 8 bases of the junction left unmatched. This CDR3 comprises 14 residues. The germline gives CDR1 MNHEY, CDR2 SVGEGT. DNA of the CDR3: TGTGCCAGCAGCTCCGGACAGGGGGTCTTTGAGCAGTTCTTC. Its translation is CASSSGQGVFEQFF.

The V and J genes are TRBV15 and TRBJ2-5; D unresolved. V lost 3 bases, J lost 3 bases, and 2 bases lay in between. Looked up from germline, CDR1 is LNHNV and CDR2 is YYDKDF (reference sequence). CDR3 size: 11 residues. The CDR3 region is CATSSEETQYF. The CDR3 DNA is TGTGCCACCAGCAGTGAAGAGACCCAGTACTTC.

This clone appeared once. This chain joins TRBV6-5 and TRBJ2-1, with D perhaps TRBD2 (7 bases). V lost 0 bases to trimming and J lost 7 bases, with 16 bases between them. The CDR3 runs to 16 residues. Germline V gene lookup returns CDR1 MNHEY and CDR2 SVGAGI. CDR3 in amino acids: CASSYSFRGARNEQFF. Here the CDR3 DNA reads TGTGCCAGCAGTTACTCGTTCCGGGGGGCGAGGAATGAGCAGTTCTTC.

The rearrangement joins TRBV9 to TRBJ1-1, with D possibly being TRBD1 (5 bases). Trimming pared 0 bases from V and 1 base from J, leaving 10 bases between. The CDR3 is 15 residues long. Per germline, CDR1 SGDLS and CDR2 YYNGEE. The CDR3 region is CASSVVEGTNTEAFF. The CDR3 nucleotides read TGTGCCAGCAGCGTAGTTGAGGGGACGAACACTGAAGCTTTCTTT.

The chain joins TRBV2 to TRBJ1-1; D ambiguous. Trimming cost V 3 bases and J 0 bases, with 5 bases left between them. Germline V CDR1 and CDR2: SNHLY, FYNNEI. The CDR3 contains 13 residues. The CDR3 DNA is TGTGCCAGCAGTGAGACGGTGAACACTGAAGCTTTCTTT. Protein product: CASSETVNTEAFF.

The CDR3 DNA reads as TGTGCCAGCAGCTTAACGAAGAGCTCCTACAATGAGCAGTTCTTC. Protein sequence: CASSLTKSSYNEQFF. The gene calls are TRBV7-3 and TRBJ2-1; no definite D call. The CDR3 sequence is 15 residues long. The V end was cut by 0 bases, the J end by 0 bases, with 6 bases between. Germline CDR1 SGHTA, CDR2 FQGTGA.

The chain couples TRBV6-4 to TRBJ1-1; D is perhaps TRBD1 (5 bases). The CDR3 contains 14 residues. The V gene lost 2 bases and the J gene lost 4 bases, with 11 bases spanning the gap. Germline lookup yields CDR1 MRHNA and CDR2 SNTAGT. As DNA, the CDR3 is TGTGCCAGCAGTGACACGGCGGGGGGCACTGAAGCTTTCTTT. Translated: CASSDTAGGTEAFF.